Below, one TCR beta chain is given with its context. V lost 0 bases to trimming and J lost 7 bases, with 13 bases between them. There are 14 residues in the CDR3. Germline CDR1 is GTSNPN and CDR2 is SVGIG (reference sequence). These data belong to a study of blood T cell repertoires in COVID-19. TCRdb keeps only in-frame clones here, not all; method: immunoSEQ multiplex PCR. The table lists about 160,000 clones, 81% of them singletons. This chain links TRBV30 with TRBJ2-1; weak D call: TRBD2 (7 bases). The TCR originated in a woman aged 40 to 55 with acute COVID-19. Source material: PBMCs or T cells enriched from blood (not recorded which). The CDR3 DNA sequence: TGTGCCTGGAGTGTGAAGGGGGGGTTTAATGAGCAGTTCTTC. Translation gives CAWSVKGGFNEQFF.